The clone carrying this T cell receptor (beta chain) was recorded once. The data stem from a study of blood T cell repertoires in COVID-19. Looking at the study overall: Sample material is recorded as cDNA or gDNA derived from T cells, B-cell-depleted T cells, or PBMCs.

The V end lost 2 bases, the J end lost 0 bases, and 10 bases lay between the germline ends. The germline gives CDR1 LNHDA, CDR2 SQIVND (reference sequence). The CDR3 is made up of 15 amino acids. Libraries were prepared by immunoSEQ multiplex PCR; TCRdb keeps only in-frame clonotypes and omits some of them. The sample has some 150,000 clones, about four fifths seen once. The sample was peripheral blood. The V call is TRBV19, the J call TRBJ1-2, with unresolved D. This receptor was obtained from a human donor with acute or convalescent COVID-19. The donor label of this sample is uncertain. The CDR3 here is CASSIPAATNYGYTF. The CDR3 region has the DNA TGTGCCAGTAGTATACCTGCAGCGACTAACTATGGCTACACCTTC.